The source of this T cell receptor beta chain is a study of a mutant IDH1 vaccine in newly diagnosed glioma. Study-level information: Former treatment meant radiotherapy, temozolomide, or both; the majority had gotten both.

Points on this clone: What it binds is unknown.

This table comes from immunoSEQ multiplex PCR, and its TCRdb copy is limited to in-frame clones, with some not included. The data show about 40,000 clones, roughly nine tenths seen once. The time point is: week 5, during vaccination. Every vaccination contained 300 ug of the mutant IDH1 20-mer peptide and was paired with topical imiquimod. The germline CDR1 and CDR2 sequences are WNHNN and SYGVQD (reference sequence). CDR3 length: 14 amino acids. With V trimmed by 3 bases and J by 9 bases, 7 bases remained unmatched. The J gene is TRBJ2-1, the V gene TRBV10-1, with 8 nucleotides matching TRBD2. This sample comprised PBMCs, obtained from a glioma patient whose treatment included an IDH1 peptide vaccine. The clonotype originates from a man between 45 and 60 years old with glioma. CDR3 in amino acids: CASSETSGPSEQFF. The CDR3 region has the DNA TGCGCCAGCAGTGAAACTAGCGGCCCGTCTGAGCAGTTCTTC.